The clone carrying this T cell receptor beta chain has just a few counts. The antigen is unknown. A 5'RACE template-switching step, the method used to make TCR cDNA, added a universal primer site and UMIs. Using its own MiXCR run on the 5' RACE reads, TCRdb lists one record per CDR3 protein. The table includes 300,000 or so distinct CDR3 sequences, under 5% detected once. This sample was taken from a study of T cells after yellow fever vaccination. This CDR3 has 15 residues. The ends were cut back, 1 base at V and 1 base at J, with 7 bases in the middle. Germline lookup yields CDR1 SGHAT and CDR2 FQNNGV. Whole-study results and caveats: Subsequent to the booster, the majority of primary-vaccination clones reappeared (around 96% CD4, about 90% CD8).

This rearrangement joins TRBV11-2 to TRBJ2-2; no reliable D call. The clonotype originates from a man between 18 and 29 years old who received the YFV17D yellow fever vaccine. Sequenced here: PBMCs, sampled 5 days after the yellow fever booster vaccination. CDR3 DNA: TGTGCCAGCAGCTTAGCCGCAGGGAACACCGGGGAGCTGTTTTTT. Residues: CASSLAAGNTGELFF.